This T cell receptor beta chain was retrieved from a study of glioma-infiltrating T cells after dendritic cell vaccination. In germline, CDR1 is PRHDT, CDR2 FYEKMQ (reference sequence). CDR3 length: 16 amino acids. Trimming took off 6 bases at V and 0 bases at J, with 15 bases between the two ends. Time point of the sample: after dendritic cell vaccination, including at tumor progression/relapse. Selection required adequate fresh-frozen tumor tissue plus more than two years' survival data. Before vaccination, two weeks after the third vaccination, and at progression, PBMC were collected. Study findings and constraints: Higher TCR clonality did not directly relate to longer survival. Patients with more pretreatment TILs had longer time to progression and survival.

Method: immunoSEQ multiplex PCR; TCRdb's copy keeps in-frame clones and lacks some. This sample yields about 91,000 clones, of which 81% are seen a single time; less than 2.5% belongs to the top ten. A single count supports this clone. Its target is not known. The V and J genes are TRBV13 and TRBJ2-1; TRBD2 is a possible D gene (5 bases). The source is a human donor with glioblastoma. Source: blood, taken after dendritic cell vaccination. The CDR3 region has the DNA TGTGCCAGCAGTTCGAGGGTCCCCAGCTCCTACAATGAGCAGTTCTTC. Its protein product is CASSSRVPSSYNEQFF. Supplemented by reference TRBV13 and TRBJ2-1, the full variable domain reads AAGVIQSPRHLIKEKRETATLKCYPIPRHDTVYWYQQGPGQDPQFLISFYEKMQSDKGSIPDRFSAQQFSDYHSELNMSSLELGDSALYFCASSSRVPSSYNEQFFGPGTRLTVL.